The clone carrying this T cell receptor (beta chain) has only a few counts. Its antigen is as yet unknown. This sample stems from a study of breast tumors, draining lymph nodes, adjacent tissues. Whole-study results and caveats: Luminal-like breast cancer showed significantly higher tumor–nontumor repertoire similarity than basal-like.

Trimming shortened V by 2 bases and J by 0 bases, and 4 bases separated the two germline ends. The CDR3 runs to 13 residues. Germline V gives CDR1 KGHSH, CDR2 LQKENI. Breast cancer patients provided tissue from their axillary draining lymph nodes. TCRdb re-called the multiplex PCR reads with MiXCR, one entry per CDR3 protein. The table records around 140,000 distinct CDR3 sequences, 30% to 35% of them present only once. V and J are TRBV18 and TRBJ1-1; the D is unclear. This clonotype was obtained from a female donor with breast cancer. Some clones in this sample may be carry-over from other donors' samples. The material sequenced was axillary lymph node tissue. CDR3 amino acids: CASSPSVNTEAFF. DNA for the CDR3: TGTGCCAGCTCACCAAGCGTGAACACTGAAGCTTTCTTT.